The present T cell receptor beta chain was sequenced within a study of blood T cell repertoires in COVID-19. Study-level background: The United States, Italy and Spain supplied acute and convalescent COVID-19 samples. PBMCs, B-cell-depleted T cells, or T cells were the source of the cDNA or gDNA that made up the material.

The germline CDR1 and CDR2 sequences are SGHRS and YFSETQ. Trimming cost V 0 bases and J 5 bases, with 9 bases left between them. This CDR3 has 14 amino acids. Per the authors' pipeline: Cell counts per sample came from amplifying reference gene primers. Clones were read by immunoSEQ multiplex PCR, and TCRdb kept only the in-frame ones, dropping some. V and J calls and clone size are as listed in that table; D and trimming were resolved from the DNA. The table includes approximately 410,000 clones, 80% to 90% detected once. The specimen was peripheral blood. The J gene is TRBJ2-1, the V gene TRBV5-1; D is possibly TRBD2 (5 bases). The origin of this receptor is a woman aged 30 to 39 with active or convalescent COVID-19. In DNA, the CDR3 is TGCGCCAGCAGCTTGGCGGAGGTCAACAATGAGCAGTTCTTC. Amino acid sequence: CASSLAEVNNEQFF.